This record concerns one T cell receptor beta chain sequence. It has no known antigen specificity. A read error likely explains this, since a far larger clone differs by one base. This sample was taken from a study of regulatory T cells in long-lasting Graves disease (dated by TCRdb to the early 2020s). For the wider study: In the newly diagnosed Graves' disease group, patients had been taking antithyroid drugs for less than 3 months. Persistent Graves' disease patients were compared with newly diagnosed Graves' disease patients by peripheral blood TCR sequencing and RNA sequencing. The study was conducted in China and was registered as a clinical trial. A total of about 35 samples underwent TCR sequencing: about 13 from persistent and about 20 from newly diagnosed Graves' disease patients.

Sample time point, as interpreted from the label and publication: newly diagnosed GD, antithyroid drugs for less than 3 months. For both TCR sequencing and RNA sequencing, RNA was extracted from PBMCs in TRIzol. Graves' disease was diagnosed according to American Thyroid Association guidelines. The patients came from an endocrinology department in Xi'an, China. From each patient, around 8.3 milliliters of peripheral blood was collected into an EDTA anticoagulant tube. Ficoll Paque Plus density gradient separation was used to isolate PBMCs, and no further T cell sorting was performed. An Agilent 2100 Bioanalyzer and agarose gel were used to assess RNA quality, and a NanoDrop 2000 was used to measure RNA concentration. The paper as a whole reports these results and caveats: The authors noted that the small sample size was a limitation that may lower accuracy. More public clonotypes were shared among persistent patients (more than 2,500) than among newly diagnosed patients (966). Sequencing and analysis were limited to the TCR beta chain. Only peripheral blood was studied, because thyroid tissue, the primary lesion, was inaccessible. Lower TCR Shannon entropy and fewer highly expanded clones were observed in persistent Graves' disease patients than in newly diagnosed patients, which suggested clonal expansion. Preferential use of TRBV28, TRBJ1-2 and TRBJ2-5 was observed in persistent disease, whereas TRBV20-1 and TRBJ2-1 were favored in newly diagnosed disease.

The method was multiplex PCR. The instrument given in TCRdb is Illumina HiSeq 4000. To build TCR beta libraries, CDR3 regions were amplified by Arm-PCR using iRepertoire HTBI primers. Before sequencing, the PCR products underwent gel purification. Turning to the authors' computational methods: Gene usage analysis of CDR3 amino acid clonotypes used the approximately 56 TRBV and more than 13 TRBJ segments found across samples. COPE and FqMerger were used to merge filtered high-quality paired reads into contigs. BLAST was used to align contigs to IMGT TRBV, TRBD and TRBJ reference genes, with CDR3 defined following IMGT. Any clonotype with a frequency above 0.1% was counted as a highly expanded clone. Repertoire diversity was measured by Shannon entropy, and V-J evenness by the Gini coefficient. A clonotype found in more than one individual was treated as public. The public reads were reanalyzed by TCRdb: fastp trimming at Q25, MiXCR alignment, in-frame beta chains only. CDR3 protein sequences are deduplicated, and each keeps its most common genes and DNA. TCRdb's processing, not the authors' own work, is the source of the V and J calls. Counted in this sample were 390,000 or so distinct CDR3 sequences; 12% of them appeared once. Jointly, the top ten make up about 20% of the sample.

The CDR3, cysteine through phenylalanine, is 15 amino acids long. The sequence is cut down to CDR3 DNA, 45 bases in frame from base 1. The germline V gene (reference sequence) gives CDR1 as PRHDT and CDR2 as FYEKMQ. The sample also formed part of further work on T cells in Graves' hyperthyroidism and ophthalmopathy. The second study also describes: Stable Graves' hyperthyroidism was defined as no progression to ophthalmopathy during 18 months of follow-up. Hyperthyroidism patients were newly diagnosed, with disease duration under 2 months, and aged 18 to 65 years. The study excluded patients with uncontrolled infections, other autoimmune diseases, pregnancy or lactation. Diagnoses relied on clinical symptoms, serum thyroxine and TRAb, thyroid ultrasound and orbital computed tomography. For the first round of RT-PCR on the TCR CDR3, the HTBI primer set was used together with the Qiagen OneStep RT-PCR kit. Most expanded thyroid clonotypes (frequency above 0.001) were also detected in blood, a finding suggesting that blood repertoires may reflect thyroid immune responses. A model built on a 13 V-J signature distinguished ophthalmopathy from stable hyperthyroidism, reaching over 85% sensitivity and approximately 81% specificity in cross-validation and 80%/75% in testing. During validation, the model predicted progression to ophthalmopathy a median of approximately 6 months ahead of onset, with more than 60% sensitivity and roughly 72% specificity. To identify TCR V-J signatures that set the groups apart, the researchers used a discovery cohort of about a hundred patients, made up of about 44 with Graves' ophthalmopathy and 55 to 65 with stable Graves' hyperthyroidism. An independent validation cohort of around 20 hyperthyroidism patients and some 15 patients who later progressed to ophthalmopathy tested prospective prediction of ophthalmopathy. The roughly 91 discovery patients were randomly split 7:3 into training and test sets. In about 6 Graves' hyperthyroidism patients, the study also compared T-cell repertoires from thyroid tissue with T-cell repertoires from blood. Once sampling was done, hyperthyroidism patients were given methimazole at a starting dose of 30 mg daily, whereas ophthalmopathy patients were given high-dose intravenous methylprednisolone. Libraries were constructed in a second round of multiplex PCR, after which size selection and purification were carried out. Paired-end sequencing of the libraries was performed with 100 bp reads on an Illumina HiSeq2000. SOAPnuke was used to process the raw data, with reads discarded if the reads contained adapters or uncalled bases, had a mean Phred below 15, or lacked an exact constant-primer or identifier match. High-quality paired reads were merged with COPE v1.2.5, and unique nucleotide sequences were defined as clonotypes. Clonotypes were aligned to IMGT TRBV, TRBD and TRBJ reference segments using MiTCR v1.1. The analysis included only V-J combinations with a frequency above 0.0001, which together covered more than 99% of the repertoires. A TCS score was defined as the ratio between F50 (clonal expansion) and ExV (chaos), using BLOSUM62-based TCRdist between CDR3 peptides within each V-J. Welch's t-statistics and random forest reduced around 550 V-J features to roughly 13, which were used in a naive Bayes classifier (R e1071). Sample size was not statistically predetermined, and blinding of investigators to group allocation was not performed. The paper reports TCR Vbeta CDR3 sequencing of over 120 peripheral blood samples: some 41 ophthalmopathy, 75 to 80 hyperthyroidism and around 17 progressor patients.

The chain was built from TRBV13 and TRBJ2-5; the D segment could be TRBD1, given 5 matching bases. The sample in question was peripheral blood mononuclear cells (PBMCs), obtained at new diagnosis, from a patient treated with antithyroid drugs. This receptor was obtained from a woman under 30 with Graves disease. Donor details come from another sample of the same person, matched by shared clones. The DNA sequence follows: TGTGCCAGCAGCGTAGATGTGGGGCGTGAAGAGGCCCAGTACTTC. Protein translation: CASSVDVGREEAQYF.